Below are 29 T cell receptor beta chains sequenced from a single sample in a study of cytomegalovirus exposure and HLA in healthy donors. In the PCR, 60 Vbeta and 13 Jbeta primers were used. Only in-frame clones appear in the TCRdb table, and some are missing; sequencing was by immunoSEQ multiplex PCR. This table has 160,000 or so clones, 65% to 80% appearing once. Sequenced: PBMCs. These receptors came from a middle-aged man in good health and CMV-seronegative.

The chain employs TRBV7-9 and TRBJ2-7, with 7 nucleotides matching TRBD1. Germline loops: CDR1 SEHNR, CDR2 FQNEAQ (reference sequence). Trimming removed 5 bases from V and 5 bases from J; junction bases left unmatched: 6. The CDR3 has 13 residues. The CDR3 spells CASSEQGFHEQYF. DNA for the CDR3: TGTGCCAGCAGCGAACAGGGGTTCCACGAGCAGTACTTC. Full variable domain (rest looked up from reference TRBV7-9 and TRBJ2-7): DTGVSQNPRHKITKRGQNVTFRCDPISEHNRLYWYRQTLGQGPEFLTYFQNEAQLEKSRLLSDRFSAERPKGSFSTLEIQRTEQGDSAMYLCASSEQGFHEQYFGPGTRLTVT.

This chain links TRBV9 with TRBJ2-5; D is unresolved. Germline CDR1 SGDLS, CDR2 YYNGEE. V gave up 5 bases and J gave up 2 bases, with 22 bases separating them. This CDR3 spans 17 amino acids. The CDR3 spells CASSLNHVVSIQETQYF. The CDR3 DNA reads TGTGCCAGCAGTCTAAATCACGTAGTGAGCATACAAGAGACCCAGTACTTC.

This clone was observed once. This CDR3 reads CAWSDWTDSYEQYF. CDR3 nucleotide sequence: TGTGCCTGGAGTGATTGGACAGACTCCTACGAGCAGTACTTC. The chain links TRBV30 to TRBJ2-7, with D possibly TRBD1 on 6 matching bases. Germline-derived CDR1 and CDR2 are GTSNPN and SVGIG (reference sequence). The V end was cut by 1 base, the J end by 0 bases, with 10 bases between. CDR3 length: 14 amino acids.

V gene TRBV6-1 combines with J gene TRBJ2-2; D possibly corresponds to TRBD1 (5 bases). With 2 bases removed from V and 5 bases from J, the gap between germline ends came to 12 bases. Germline V gene sequence: CDR1 MNHNS, CDR2 SASEGT. This CDR3 region has 15 residues. CDR3 coding DNA: TGTGCCAGCAGTGAATTGGCAGGGTCGACCGGGGAGCTGTTTTTT. This gives the protein CASSELAGSTGELFF.

V gene TRBV5-6 combines with J gene TRBJ2-7; no definite D call. Germline V CDR1 and CDR2: SGHDT, YYEEEE. With 1 base removed from V and 3 bases from J, the gap between germline ends came to 17 bases. There are 16 residues in the CDR3. CDR3 loop: CASSLPSVGTNYEQYF. The CDR3 DNA follows: TGTGCCAGCAGCTTGCCGAGTGTTGGTACCAACTACGAGCAGTACTTC.

The genes are TRBV7-9 and TRBJ2-7; D might be TRBD1 (5 bases). V was clipped by 1 base and J by 2 bases, with 9 bases between them. This CDR3 spans 14 amino acids. The V gene's germline CDR1 is SEHNR and CDR2 FQNEAQ (reference sequence). CDR3 nucleotide sequence: TGTGCCAGCAGCTTAGGACAGCTAACCTACGAGCAGTACTTC. This codes for CASSLGQLTYEQYF.

The chain carries TRBV6-6 and TRBJ1-5; the D is unclear. V was shortened by 4 bases and J by 4 bases, with 5 bases between the two germline ends. The CDR3 spans 12 residues. Looked up from germline, CDR1 is MNHNY and CDR2 is SVGAGI (reference sequence). The CDR3: CASSWENQPQHF. The CDR3 coding sequence is TGTGCCAGCAGTTGGGAGAATCAGCCCCAGCATTTT.

This chain uses TRBV7-2 with TRBJ2-5; D is unresolved. With the DNA end fitting TRBJ2-7 better, the J assignment may be wrong. The CDR3 extends over 14 amino acids. Germline V gene data show CDR1 as SGHTA and CDR2 as FQGNSA. CDR3: CASSLSQISYEQYF. CDR3 coding DNA: TGTGCCAGCAGCTTATCCCAGATTAGCTACGAGCAGTACTTC.

The chain uses TRBV4-1 and TRBJ2-1; TRBD2 is a possible D gene (7 bases). This CDR3 is built from 14 residues. Germline V gives CDR1 MGHRA, CDR2 YSYEKL. The ends were cut back, 1 base at V and 5 bases at J, with 9 bases in the middle. In DNA form, the CDR3 reads TGCGCCAGCAGCCAAGGCGGGGGCAACAATGAGCAGTTCTTC. It yields the protein CASSQGGGNNEQFF.

This clone was seen a handful of times. V is TRBV6-5 and J is TRBJ1-5, with D hard to call. The CDR3 has 14 amino acids. The germline V gene encodes CDR1 MNHEY and CDR2 SVGAGI. V dropped 6 bases and J dropped 0 bases, with 9 bases sitting between them. The CDR3 loop is CASRAGVSNQPQHF. The CDR3 nucleotides are TGTGCCAGCAGAGCAGGTGTTAGCAATCAGCCCCAGCATTTT.

The chain uses TRBV10-2 and TRBJ2-1, with 13 bases fitting TRBD2. Germline V CDR1 and CDR2: WSHSY, SAAADI. This CDR3 spans 17 amino acids. Germline trimming cut 7 bases from V and 0 bases from J; bases unmatched to any gene: 6. This CDR3 reads CASTGTSGASSYNEQFF. Here the CDR3 DNA reads TGCGCCAGCACTGGGACTAGCGGGGCGAGCTCCTACAATGAGCAGTTCTTC.

V gene TRBV1 combines with J gene TRBJ2-2; TRBD2, the D gene given by the table, was not confirmed from the DNA. TRBV1 is shown as a pseudogene. CDR3 size: 17 residues. CDR3 nucleotide sequence: TGCACCAGCAGCCAAGATCGCCCTAGCGGGGCCACCGGGGAGCTGTTTTTT. Its protein is CTSSQDRPSGATGELFF.

V and J are TRBV7-9 and TRBJ1-1; 10 bases fit TRBD1. V dropped 5 bases and J dropped 4; count of bases not matched to a gene: 4. The germline gives CDR1 SEHNR, CDR2 FQNEAQ (reference sequence). This CDR3 comprises 14 residues. CDR3 protein: CASSTRTGGTEAFF. CDR3 DNA: TGTGCCAGCAGCACCAGGACAGGGGGCACTGAAGCTTTCTTT.

J is TRBJ2-5 and V is TRBV6-5; D perhaps matches TRBD2 (6 bases). The J call is uncertain, as TRBJ2-7 better fits the DNA end. Germline V CDR1 and CDR2: MNHEY, SVGAGI. The CDR3 extends over 15 amino acids. The CDR3 DNA follows: TGTGCCAGCAGTTACTCCCCCGGGGGTGGCTACGAGCAGTACTTC. Protein product: CASSYSPGGGYEQYF.

The rearrangement joins TRBV6-1 to TRBJ1-4; tentative D call: TRBD1 (5 bases). This CDR3 comprises 13 residues. CDR1 is MNHNS and CDR2 is SASEGT in the germline V gene. Trimming stripped 9 bases from V and 6 bases from J, with 14 bases between. The CDR3 DNA is TGTGCCAGTGCGGGGCAACTCGATGAAAAACTGTTTTTT. Protein: CASAGQLDEKLFF.

The J gene is TRBJ1-1, the V gene TRBV7-9, with D perhaps matching TRBD1 (6 bases). The germline V gene has CDR1 SEHNR and CDR2 FQNEAQ (reference sequence). Trimming removed 5 bases at V and 1 base at J, with 11 bases between. The CDR3 has 14 residues. In nucleotides, the CDR3 is TGTGCCAGCAGCGCCAGGACAGAGAACACTGAAGCTTTCTTT. It yields the protein CASSARTENTEAFF.

CDR3 residues: CASSLRAGSGVGAGYTF. The CDR3 coding sequence is TGCGCCAGCAGCTTGCGTGCGGGTTCAGGGGTTGGGGCTGGCTACACCTTC. The V call is TRBV5-1, the J call TRBJ1-2; the D gene is possibly TRBD1 (6 bases). The CDR3 is made up of 17 amino acids. Between the trimmed V and J ends, which lost 1 base and 7 bases, there was a span of 23 bases. Germline V gives CDR1 SGHRS, CDR2 YFSETQ.

This clone was observed once. The V and J genes are TRBV4-1 and TRBJ2-7; maybe TRBD1 (7 bases). Germline CDR1 reads MGHRA; CDR2 reads YSYEKL. The CDR3 is 14 residues long. V lost 1 base, J lost 3 bases, and 10 bases lay in between. CDR3 loop: CASSQVQGGYEQYF. The CDR3 coding sequence is TGCGCCAGCAGCCAAGTTCAGGGGGGCTACGAGCAGTACTTC.

This clone was picked up a small number of times. The gene calls are TRBV9 and TRBJ2-5; 7 nucleotides line up with TRBD2. The J call may be wrong; the DNA end is better matched by TRBJ2-7. Per germline, CDR1 SGDLS and CDR2 YYNGEE. There are 15 residues in the CDR3. The CDR3 DNA sequence: TGTGCCAGCAGCGTAGGGGGGGGTTCCGCCTACGAGCAGTACTTC. Translating it yields CASSVGGGSAYEQYF.

Here the CDR3 reads CASSQDHYEQYF. CDR3 coding DNA: TGTGCCAGCAGTCAGGATCACTACGAGCAGTACTTC. This sequence joins TRBV28 and TRBJ2-7; D uncertain. Trimming stripped 5 bases from V and 3 bases from J, with 8 bases between. This CDR3 is built from 12 residues. From germline, CDR1 is MDHEN and CDR2 SYDVKM. Using reference TRBV28 and TRBJ2-7 for the parts outside the CDR3, the full variable domain is DVKVTQSSRYLVKRTGEKVFLECVQDMDHENMFWYRQDPGLGLRLIYFSYDVKMKEKGDIPEGYSVSREKKERFSLILESASTNQTSMYLCASSQDHYEQYFGPGTRLTVT.

The sample holds one count of this clone. The chain recombines TRBV27 with TRBJ2-2; possibly TRBD2 for D (5 bases). This CDR3 has 16 amino acids. V shed 7 bases and J shed 5 bases, with 20 bases lying between them. The germline gives CDR1 MNHEY, CDR2 SMNVEV (reference sequence). CDR3 in DNA: TGTGCCAGCACAGTCCGGGGAGATCCACGGACCGGGGAGCTGTTTTTT. Encoded protein: CASTVRGDPRTGELFF.

In this sample, this clone turned up a few times. This chain uses TRBV11-2 with TRBJ2-7; 8 bases map to TRBD2. Trimming removed 5 bases from V and 4 bases from J; junction bases left unmatched: 7. Germline CDR1 is SGHAT and CDR2 is FQNNGV. The CDR3 has 14 residues. The CDR3 here is CASSPSGLGYEQYF. CDR3 sequence (DNA): TGTGCCAGCAGCCCTAGCGGGCTCGGGTACGAGCAGTACTTC.

The V and J genes are TRBV30 and TRBJ1-5, with D possibly being TRBD1 (5 bases). The CDR3 covers 17 residues. CDR1 is GTSNPN and CDR2 is SVGIG in the germline V gene (reference sequence). Trimming stripped 2 bases from V and 0 bases from J, with 17 bases between. The CDR3: CAWSRPGQPNSNQPQHF. In DNA, the CDR3 is TGTGCCTGGAGTAGACCAGGACAACCAAATAGCAATCAGCCCCAGCATTTT.

V and J are TRBV7-2 and TRBJ2-2; possibly TRBD1 for D (6 bases). V was shortened by 5 bases and J by 6 bases, with 13 bases between the two germline ends. There are 14 residues in the CDR3. Germline V gene sequence: CDR1 SGHTA, CDR2 FQGNSA. CDR3 DNA: TGTGCCAGCAGCGCAAACAGGGTCTCCGGGGAGCTGTTTTTT. Translated, it gives CASSANRVSGELFF.

The V and J genes are TRBV13 and TRBJ2-1; perhaps TRBD2 as D (6 bases). This CDR3 is built from 16 residues. V was shortened by 1 base and J by 4 bases, with 14 bases between the two germline ends. CDR1 is PRHDT, CDR2 FYEKMQ, per germline (reference sequence). The CDR3 DNA reads as TGTGCCAGCAGCTTAGTCGCCGGGGGAAGGTACAATGAGCAGTTCTTC. Translating it yields CASSLVAGGRYNEQFF.

This chain joins TRBV11-1 and TRBJ2-7; 7 nucleotides agree with TRBD1. The germline gives CDR1 SGHAT, CDR2 FQDESV (reference sequence). With V trimmed by 0 bases and J by 3 bases, 2 bases remained unmatched. The CDR3 has 14 residues. The CDR3 DNA reads TGTGCCAGCAGCTTAGCACAGGGGATCTACGAGCAGTACTTC. Protein product: CASSLAQGIYEQYF.

The V and J genes are TRBV5-1 and TRBJ1-4; no firm D call. The CDR3 sequence is 16 residues long. From germline, CDR1 is SGHRS and CDR2 YFSETQ. The V end was cut by 7 bases, the J end by 0 bases, with 16 bases between. CDR3 DNA sequence: TGCGCCAGCCGTCGAGGCAATCAAGCAACTAATGAAAAACTGTTTTTT. It specifies CASRRGNQATNEKLFF. The full variable domain, completed using reference TRBV5-1 and TRBJ1-4, is KAGVTQTPRYLIKTRGQQVTLSCSPISGHRSVSWYQQTPGQGLQFLFEYFSETQRNKGNFPGRFSGRQFSNSRSEMNVSTLELGDSALYLCASRRGNQATNEKLFFGSGTQLSVL.

The gene calls are TRBV29-1 and TRBJ2-3; 10 nucleotides line up with TRBD2. The CDR3 totals 16 residues. V lost 4 bases and J lost 3; bases outside the gene matches: 10. Germline-derived CDR1 and CDR2 are SQVTM and ANQGSEA. The CDR3, as DNA: TGCAGCGTTGGAAGTCTTAGCGGGGGGTCGACAGATACGCAGTATTTT. It encodes CSVGSLSGGSTDTQYF.

The gene calls are TRBV6-5 and TRBJ1-2; D not resolved. V lost 0 bases, J lost 4 bases, and 9 bases lay in between. The CDR3 covers 14 residues. Germline V CDR1 and CDR2: MNHEY, SVGAGI. The CDR3 reads CASSYSEYSYGYTF. CDR3 coding DNA: TGTGCCAGCAGTTACTCGGAGTACTCCTATGGCTACACCTTC.